The clone carrying this T cell receptor beta chain is termed medium-sized. Its specificity is unknown. The germline gives CDR1 LGHDT, CDR2 YNNKEL (reference sequence). The CDR3 is 16 residues long. J gave up 12 bases and V 1 base, and 14 bases lay outside the gene matches. This specimen belongs to a study of HIV-infected patients and healthy controls. General study findings and limits: Eight alpha and eight beta V genes differed significantly in mean usage between HIV-infected patients and controls. Healthy controls shared more CDR3 sequences between individuals than HIV-infected patients did.

All unsorted peripheral T cells were captured because whole blood was used without fractionation. As controls, nine to eleven uninfected healthy donors gave samples, and four gave a couple of samples three to four months apart. Reverse transcription used around 480 ng RNA and constant-region primers for alpha and beta. Alpha and beta chain libraries were made separately by chain-specific third strand synthesis with multiplexing indices. Each cDNA molecule was barcoded, and a single primer pair amplified each chain. MiXCR, run by TCRdb on the 5' RACE reads, gives a single entry per CDR3 protein. The table records roughly 11,000 distinct CDR3 sequences, under 6.5% of them present only once.

Sequencing input: blood. The TCR comes from an adult in good health. This chain uses TRBV3-1 with TRBJ2-1; 8 bases match TRBD2. CDR3 in amino acids: CASSQGVSGGPGAQFF. The CDR3 DNA reads as TGTGCCAGCAGCCAAGGAGTGAGCGGGGGCCCCGGGGCGCAGTTCTTC.